The rows below give T cell receptor beta chains drawn from one sample of a study of control samples from healthy donors and cancer patients. Generated by immunoSEQ multiplex PCR, the TCRdb table keeps only in-frame clones and is missing some. The table lists 140,000 to 150,000 clones, 80% to 95% of them singletons. Specimen: blood. Receptors originate from a young man in good health. The CDR3 runs from the conserved cysteine through the conserved F or W. A D gene is named only where the DNA matches it firmly. Some rows have no size entry. The others give once, few or many, or a class for an expanded clone.

CDR3 length	clone size	V gene	J gene	D gene	CDR3 protein	CDR3 DNA
12	NA	TRBV27	TRBJ2-2	NA	CASSQTGGELFF	TGTGCCAGCAGTCAAACGGGGGGGGAGCTGTTTTTT
15	NA	TRBV6-5	TRBJ2-7	TRBD2	CASKEAGGSSYEQYF	TGTGCCAGCAAGGAGGCGGGAGGGAGCTCCTACGAGCAGTACTTC
15	NA	TRBV5-8	TRBJ1-2	NA	CASSLGGPANYGYTF	TGTGCCAGCAGCTTGGGCGGCCCCGCTAACTATGGCTACACCTTC
13	NA	TRBV6-1	TRBJ2-7	NA	CASSELYPYEQYF	TGTGCCAGCAGTGAATTATATCCGTACGAGCAGTACTTC
13	NA	TRBV11-2	TRBJ1-1	NA	CASSFSENTEAFF	TGTGCCAGCAGCTTTTCAGAGAACACTGAAGCTTTCTTT
13	once	TRBV5-1	TRBJ2-5	NA	CASSFGGEETQYF	TGCGCCAGCAGCTTCGGCGGTGAAGAGACCCAGTACTTC
12	NA	TRBV12-3/TRBV12-4	TRBJ1-4	TRBD1	CASSPGQAKLFF	TGTGCCAGCAGTCCAGGACAGGCAAAACTGTTTTTT
15	NA	TRBV15	TRBJ1-5	TRBD1	CATSRSRGHSQPQHF	TGTGCCACCAGCAGGAGCAGGGGGCACAGTCAGCCCCAGCATTTT
16	NA	TRBV27	TRBJ1-1	NA	CASSPIPPWVRTEAFF	TGTGCCAGCAGTCCTATCCCCCCATGGGTGCGGACTGAAGCTTTCTTT
15	NA	TRBV5-5	TRBJ2-7	NA	CASSSPRGSFYEQYF	TGTGCCAGCAGCTCCCCCAGGGGCTCCTTCTACGAGCAGTACTTC
16	once	TRBV6-2/TRBV6-3	TRBJ2-5	TRBD2	CASSYSIAGDRETQYF	TGTGCCAGCAGTTACTCGATAGCGGGGGACCGGGAGACCCAGTACTTC
16	NA	TRBV30	TRBJ1-6	NA	CAWRIDRKLQNSPLHF	TGTGCCTGGAGGATCGACAGAAAACTCCAAAATTCACCCCTCCACTTT
16	NA	TRBV5-1	TRBJ2-3	NA	CASSLGAVQGTDTQYF	TGCGCCAGCAGCTTGGGGGCAGTCCAAGGTACAGATACGCAGTATTTT
16	NA	TRBV19	TRBJ2-7	TRBD1	CASSTGGQGGGYEQYF	TGTGCCAGTAGTACGGGGGGACAGGGTGGAGGCTACGAGCAGTACTTC
17	NA	TRBV7-9	TRBJ2-7	NA	CASSTPTETLTSYEQYF	TGTGCCAGCAGCACTCCGACAGAAACCCTCACCTCCTACGAGCAGTACTTC
13	NA	TRBV30	TRBJ2-3	NA	CAWGDREPDTQYF	TGTGCCTGGGGGGATCGGGAACCAGATACGCAGTATTTT
14	NA	TRBV19	TRBJ1-6	NA	CASSLTAADSPLHF	TGTGCCAGTAGTCTTACGGCGGCCGATTCACCCCTCCACTTT
15	NA	TRBV4-1	TRBJ1-2	TRBD1	CASSHLGQGKFGYTF	TGCGCCAGCAGCCACCTCGGACAGGGGAAATTTGGCTACACCTTC
15	NA	TRBV28	TRBJ1-4	NA	CASSQKFLFEGKLFF	TGTGCCAGCAGCCAGAAATTCTTATTTGAAGGAAAACTGTTTTTT
13	NA	TRBV9	TRBJ2-6	NA	CATGGSGANVLTF	TGTGCCACCGGGGGTTCTGGGGCCAACGTCCTGACTTTC
15	NA	TRBV2	TRBJ2-5	TRBD1	CASSRDRGQGETQYF	TGTGCCAGCAGCCGGGACAGGGGGCAGGGAGAGACCCAGTACTTC
15	NA	TRBV6-5	TRBJ2-6	NA	CASRFTGSGANVLTF	TGTGCCAGCAGATTCACAGGATCAGGGGCCAACGTCCTGACTTTC
15	NA	TRBV9	TRBJ2-6	NA	CASSVGSSGANVLTF	TGTGCCAGCAGCGTAGGGAGCTCTGGGGCCAACGTCCTGACTTTC
16	NA	TRBV4-3	TRBJ2-2	TRBD2	CASSQEASGYFGELFF	TGCGCCAGCAGCCAAGAGGCTAGCGGATATTTCGGGGAGCTGTTTTTT
16	NA	TRBV19	TRBJ1-3	NA	CASTELALGAGNTIYF	TGTGCCAGTACCGAACTCGCTCTGGGTGCCGGAAACACCATATATTTT
14	NA	TRBV19	TRBJ2-3	TRBD2	CASSMGGVTDTQYF	TGTGCCAGTAGTATGGGGGGGGTCACAGATACGCAGTATTTT
17	NA	TRBV27	TRBJ1-4	NA	CASSPERPGHYNEKLFF	TGTGCCAGCAGTCCCGAACGTCCGGGGCACTATAATGAAAAACTGTTTTTT
13	NA	TRBV29-1	TRBJ2-1	NA	CSVDKPTGNEQFF	TGCAGCGTTGATAAACCAACAGGCAATGAGCAGTTCTTC
14	NA	TRBV10-3	TRBJ1-6	NA	CAISAAPTSSPLHF	TGTGCCATCAGTGCCGCCCCAACCAGCTCACCCCTCCACTTT